This record looks at one T cell receptor beta chain sequence and its context. The antigen remains undetermined. The CDR3 is 13 residues long. The library targeted TCRbeta and was prepared with unique molecular identifiers. TCRdb passed the PCR reads through MiXCR, listing each CDR3 protein once. Among 550,000 to 600,000 distinct CDR3 sequences listed, more than 20% were seen once. This sample is part of a study of T-cell reconstitution after alpha-beta-depleted transplantation in children. Regarding the study as a whole: Among T cells one year after transplant, newly produced cells accounted for most counts and diversity. Where alpha-beta T cells came from about two months after transplant was reportedly several hundred expanded graft clones.

This material consisted of PBMCs, mostly from graft donor cells, taken 360 days after TCRalphabeta/CD19-depleted stem cell transplant. V gene TRBV21-1 combines with J gene TRBJ2-5; the DNA was not used to check the table's D call, TRBD1. TRBV21-1 is tagged as a pseudogene. The TCR comes from a boy less than two years old who had a stem cell transplant for acute myeloid leukemia, so the T cells may come from the graft donor. The CDR3 spells CASSAQGGETQYF. The CDR3 nucleotides read TGTGCCAGCAGCGCACAGGGCGGGGAGACCCAGTACTTC.